This T cell receptor beta chain comes out of a study of control samples from healthy donors and cancer patients. This clone was recorded once. Germline-derived CDR1 and CDR2 are LGHNT and FRNRAP. The CDR3 consists of 18 residues. The V end was cut by 3 bases, the J end by 0 bases, with 20 bases between. The protocol was immunoSEQ multiplex PCR, while the TCRdb copy is restricted to in-frame clones and leaves out a portion. The table has about 120,000 clones, 92% seen once. The sample consisted of PBMCs. The chain employs TRBV12-5 and TRBJ1-2; TRBD1 might be the D (6 bases). The sequence derives from a man aged 80 or over with head and neck cancer. The CDR3 DNA is TGTGCTAGTGGTTTCACTTCACCTAAACAGGGAGCTAACTATGGCTACACCTTC. Protein product: CASGFTSPKQGANYGYTF.